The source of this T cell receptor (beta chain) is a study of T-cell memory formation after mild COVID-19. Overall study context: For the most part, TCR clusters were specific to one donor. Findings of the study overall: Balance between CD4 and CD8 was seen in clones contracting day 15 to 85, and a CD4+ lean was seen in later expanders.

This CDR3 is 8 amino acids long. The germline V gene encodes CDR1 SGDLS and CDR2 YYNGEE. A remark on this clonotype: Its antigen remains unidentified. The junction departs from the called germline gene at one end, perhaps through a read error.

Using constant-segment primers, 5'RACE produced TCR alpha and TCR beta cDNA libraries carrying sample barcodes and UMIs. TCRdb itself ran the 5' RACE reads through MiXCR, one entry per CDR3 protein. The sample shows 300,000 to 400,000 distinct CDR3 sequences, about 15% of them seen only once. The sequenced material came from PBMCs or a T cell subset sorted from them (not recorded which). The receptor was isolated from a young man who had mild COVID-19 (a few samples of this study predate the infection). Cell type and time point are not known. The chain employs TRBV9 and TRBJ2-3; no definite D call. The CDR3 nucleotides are TGCCCGGCAGATACGCAGTATTTT. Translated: CPADTQYF.